These 5 T cell receptor beta chains were sequenced from one sample in a study of memory CD4+ T cells and cytomegalovirus serostatus. The sort gate was single viable CD3+CD4+CD8-CD45RO+ cells for memory CD4+ T cells. The assay was immunoSEQ multiplex PCR, and TCRdb's table has in-frame clones only and misses some. The repertoire holds 25,000 or so clones, with roughly 76% as singletons. The sequenced material came from memory CD4+ T cells from blood. These receptors came from an adult in good health and CMV-seronegative.

The chain has TRBV30 and TRBJ2-2; a possible D gene is TRBD2 (6 bases). The germline gives CDR1 GTSNPN, CDR2 SVGIG (reference sequence). Trimming took off 3 bases at V and 6 bases at J, with 11 bases between the two ends. The CDR3 spans 13 residues. CDR3 nucleotide sequence: TGTGCCTGGAGGCCTAGCGTTCCCGGGGAGCTGTTTTTT. This gives the protein CAWRPSVPGELFF.

The chain is built from TRBV6-1 and TRBJ1-1; tentatively, D is TRBD1 (5 bases). The V gene lost 7 bases and the J gene lost 5 bases, with 14 bases spanning the gap. Germline CDR1 is MNHNS and CDR2 is SASEGT. The CDR3 consists of 13 residues. The CDR3 bases are TGTGCCAGCACTCTACGGGGGTTGACTGAAGCTTTCTTT. Translation: CASTLRGLTEAFF.

Here the CDR3 reads CASSTGVSNEQFF. The CDR3 nucleotides read TGTGCCAGCAGCACCGGGGTCTCCAATGAGCAGTTCTTC. The chain uses TRBV7-2 and TRBJ2-1, with D possibly matching TRBD2 (5 bases). Germline assignment: CDR1 SGHTA and CDR2 FQGNSA. This CDR3 region has 13 residues. The germline V and J ends were trimmed by 5 bases and 6 bases, with 11 bases remaining between them.

This clone was counted a few times. J is TRBJ2-1 and V is TRBV9; TRBD2 matches 11 bases. CDR3 length: 14 amino acids. Germline CDR1 SGDLS, CDR2 YYNGEE. V lost 6 bases to trimming and J lost 5 bases; unmatched junction nucleotides: 4. CDR3 sequence (DNA): TGTGCCAGCAACCGACTAGCGGGGAACAATGAGCAGTTCTTC. This codes for CASNRLAGNNEQFF. The whole variable domain, remainder taken from reference TRBV9 and TRBJ2-1, is DSGVTQTPKHLITATGQRVTLRCSPRSGDLSVYWYQQSLDQGLQFLIQYYNGEERAKGNILERFSAQQFPDLHSELNLSSLELGDSALYFCASNRLAGNNEQFFGPGTRLTVL.

This chain connects TRBV30 to TRBJ2-3; 8 positions match TRBD2. Germline V gene lookup returns CDR1 GTSNPN and CDR2 SVGIG (reference sequence). CDR3 length: 14 residues. V shed 4 bases and J 1 base; nucleotides not matched to a gene: 4. CDR3 DNA sequence: TGTGCCTGGAAGGTGCGGGGGGGCACAGATACGCAGTATTTT. Residues: CAWKVRGGTDTQYF.